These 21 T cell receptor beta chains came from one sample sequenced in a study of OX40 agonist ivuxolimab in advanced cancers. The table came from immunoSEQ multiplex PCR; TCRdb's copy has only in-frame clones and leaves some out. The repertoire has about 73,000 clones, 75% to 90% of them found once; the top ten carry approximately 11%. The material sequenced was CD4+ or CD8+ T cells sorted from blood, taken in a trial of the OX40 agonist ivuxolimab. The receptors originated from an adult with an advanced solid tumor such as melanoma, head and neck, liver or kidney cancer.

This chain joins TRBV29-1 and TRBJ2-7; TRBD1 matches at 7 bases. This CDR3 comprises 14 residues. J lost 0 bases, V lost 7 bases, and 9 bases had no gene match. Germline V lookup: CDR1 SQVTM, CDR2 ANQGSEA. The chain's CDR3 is CSAEAPGGSYEQYF. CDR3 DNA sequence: TGCAGCGCCGAAGCTCCAGGGGGCTCCTACGAGCAGTACTTC.

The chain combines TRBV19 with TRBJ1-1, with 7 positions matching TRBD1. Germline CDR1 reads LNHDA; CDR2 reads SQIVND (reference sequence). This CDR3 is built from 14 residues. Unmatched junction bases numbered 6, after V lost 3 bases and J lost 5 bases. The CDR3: CASSMMAGGTEAFF. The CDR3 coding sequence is TGTGCCAGTAGTATGATGGCAGGGGGAACTGAAGCTTTCTTT.

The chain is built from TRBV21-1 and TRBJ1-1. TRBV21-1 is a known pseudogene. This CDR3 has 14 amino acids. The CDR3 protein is CASSPWREGTEAFF. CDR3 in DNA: TGTGCCAGCAGCCCATGGAGGGAGGGTACTGAAGCTTTCTTT.

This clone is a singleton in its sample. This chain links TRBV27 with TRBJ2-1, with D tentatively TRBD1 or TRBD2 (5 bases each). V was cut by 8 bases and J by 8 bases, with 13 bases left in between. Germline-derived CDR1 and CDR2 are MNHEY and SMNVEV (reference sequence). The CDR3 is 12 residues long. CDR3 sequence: CASHQRGDEQFF. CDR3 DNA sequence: TGTGCCAGCCACCAGAGGGGAGATGAGCAGTTCTTC.

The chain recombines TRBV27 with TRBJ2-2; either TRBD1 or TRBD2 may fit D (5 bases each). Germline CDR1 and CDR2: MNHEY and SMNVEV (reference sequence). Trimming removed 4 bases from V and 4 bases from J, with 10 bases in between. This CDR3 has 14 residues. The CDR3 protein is CASSWDPFTGELFF. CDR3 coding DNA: TGTGCCAGCAGTTGGGACCCATTCACCGGGGAGCTGTTTTTT.

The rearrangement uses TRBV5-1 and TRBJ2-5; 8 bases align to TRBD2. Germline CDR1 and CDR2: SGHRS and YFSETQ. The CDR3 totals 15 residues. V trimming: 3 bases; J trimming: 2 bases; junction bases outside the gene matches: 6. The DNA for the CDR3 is TGCGCCAGCAGCTGGAGCGGGAGCCCTCAAGAGACCCAGTACTTC. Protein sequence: CASSWSGSPQETQYF.

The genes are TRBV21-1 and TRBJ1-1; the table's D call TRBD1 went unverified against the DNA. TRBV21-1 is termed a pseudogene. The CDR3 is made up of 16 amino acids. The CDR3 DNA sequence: TGTGCCAGCAGCAAAGGAACACAGGGGCTGAACACTGAAGCTTTCTTT. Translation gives CASSKGTQGLNTEAFF.

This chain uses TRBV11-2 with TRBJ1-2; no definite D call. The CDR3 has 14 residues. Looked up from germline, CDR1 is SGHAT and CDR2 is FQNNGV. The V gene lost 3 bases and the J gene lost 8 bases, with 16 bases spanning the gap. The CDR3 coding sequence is TGTGCCAGCAGCTTTGCTACCCGGTCGGAAGGCTACACCTTC. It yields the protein CASSFATRSEGYTF.

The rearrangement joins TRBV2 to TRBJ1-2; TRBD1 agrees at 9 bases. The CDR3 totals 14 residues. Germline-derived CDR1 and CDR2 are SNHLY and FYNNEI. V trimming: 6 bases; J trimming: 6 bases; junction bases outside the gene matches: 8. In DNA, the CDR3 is TGTGCCAGCAGGCCGGGACAGGGAAAGGATGGCTACACCTTC. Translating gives CASRPGQGKDGYTF.

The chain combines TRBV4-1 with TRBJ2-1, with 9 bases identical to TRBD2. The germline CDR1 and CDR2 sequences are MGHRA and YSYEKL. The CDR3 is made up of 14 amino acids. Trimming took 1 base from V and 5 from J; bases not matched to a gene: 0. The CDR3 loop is CASSQGLADNEQFF. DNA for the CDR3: TGCGCCAGCAGCCAAGGACTAGCGGACAATGAGCAGTTCTTC.

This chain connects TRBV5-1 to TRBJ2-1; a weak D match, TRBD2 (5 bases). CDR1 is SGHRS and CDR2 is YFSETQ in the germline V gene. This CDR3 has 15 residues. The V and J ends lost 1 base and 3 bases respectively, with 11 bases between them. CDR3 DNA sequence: TGCGCCAGCAGCTTGTATCACGGGGTCTACAATGAGCAGTTCTTC. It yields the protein CASSLYHGVYNEQFF.

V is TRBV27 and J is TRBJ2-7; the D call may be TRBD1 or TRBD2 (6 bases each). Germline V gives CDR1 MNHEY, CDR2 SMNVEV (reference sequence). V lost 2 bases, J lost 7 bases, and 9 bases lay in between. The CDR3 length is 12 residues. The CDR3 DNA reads TGTGCCAGCAGTTTAGGGGGGCAAGAGCAGTACTTC. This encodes CASSLGGQEQYF.

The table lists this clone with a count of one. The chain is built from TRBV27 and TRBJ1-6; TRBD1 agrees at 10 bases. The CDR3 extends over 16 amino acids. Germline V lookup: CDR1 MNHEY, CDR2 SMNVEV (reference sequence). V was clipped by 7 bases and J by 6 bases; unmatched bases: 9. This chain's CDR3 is CASNDRGPVGNSPLHF. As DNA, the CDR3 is TGTGCCAGCAACGACAGGGGGCCAGTAGGTAATTCACCCCTCCACTTT.

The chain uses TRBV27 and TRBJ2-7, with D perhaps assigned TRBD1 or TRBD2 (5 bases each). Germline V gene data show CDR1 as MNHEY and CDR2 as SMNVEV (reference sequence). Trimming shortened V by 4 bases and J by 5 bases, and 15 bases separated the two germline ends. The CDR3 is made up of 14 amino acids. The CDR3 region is CASSSPGTNDEQYF. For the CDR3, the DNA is TGTGCCAGCAGTTCCCCAGGGACCAACGACGAGCAGTACTTC.

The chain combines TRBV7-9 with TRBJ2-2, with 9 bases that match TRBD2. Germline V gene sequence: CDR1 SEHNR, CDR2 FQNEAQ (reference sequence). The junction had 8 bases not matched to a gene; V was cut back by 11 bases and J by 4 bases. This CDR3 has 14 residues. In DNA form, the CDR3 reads TGTGCCGGGGAGACTAGCGGTGGCACCGGGGAGCTGTTTTTT. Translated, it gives CAGETSGGTGELFF. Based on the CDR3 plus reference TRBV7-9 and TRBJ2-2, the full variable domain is DTGVSQNPRHKITKRGQNVTFRCDPISEHNRLYWYRQTLGQGPEFLTYFQNEAQLEKSRLLSDRFSAERPKGSFSTLEIQRTEQGDSAMYLCAGETSGGTGELFFGEGSRLTVL.

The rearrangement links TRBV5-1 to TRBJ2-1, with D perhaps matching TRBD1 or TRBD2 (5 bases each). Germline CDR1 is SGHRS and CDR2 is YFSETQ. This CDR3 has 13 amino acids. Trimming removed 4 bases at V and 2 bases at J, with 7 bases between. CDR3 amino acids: CASSLGPYNEQFF. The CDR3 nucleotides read TGCGCCAGCAGCCTGGGACCCTACAATGAGCAGTTCTTC.

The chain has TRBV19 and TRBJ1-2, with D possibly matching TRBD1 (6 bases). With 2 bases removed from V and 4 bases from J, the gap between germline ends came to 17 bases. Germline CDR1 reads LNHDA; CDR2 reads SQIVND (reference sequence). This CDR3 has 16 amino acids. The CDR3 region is CASSIKYMDSIYGYTF. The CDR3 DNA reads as TGTGCCAGTAGTATAAAGTATATGGACAGCATCTATGGCTACACCTTC.

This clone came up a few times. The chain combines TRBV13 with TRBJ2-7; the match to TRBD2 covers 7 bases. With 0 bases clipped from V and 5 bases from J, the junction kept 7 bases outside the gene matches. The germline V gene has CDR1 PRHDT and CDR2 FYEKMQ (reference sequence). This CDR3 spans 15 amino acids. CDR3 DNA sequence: TGTGCCAGCAGCTTAGGAAGAGGGAGGGCTGACGAGCAGTACTTC. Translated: CASSLGRGRADEQYF.

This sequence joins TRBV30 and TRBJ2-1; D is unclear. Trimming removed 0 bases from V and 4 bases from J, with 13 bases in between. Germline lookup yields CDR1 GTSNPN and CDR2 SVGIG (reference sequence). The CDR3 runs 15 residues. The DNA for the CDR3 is TGTGCCTGGAGTGTAGACGTCTCCCCTTACAATGAGCAGTTCTTC. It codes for CAWSVDVSPYNEQFF.

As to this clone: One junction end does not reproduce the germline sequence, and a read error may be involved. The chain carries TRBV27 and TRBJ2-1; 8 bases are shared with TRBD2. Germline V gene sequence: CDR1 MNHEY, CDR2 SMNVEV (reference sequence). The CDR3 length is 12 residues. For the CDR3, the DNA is TGTGCCAGCAGTCAAGGGACGGGGGGGCCCCTCTTC. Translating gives CASSQGTGGPLF.

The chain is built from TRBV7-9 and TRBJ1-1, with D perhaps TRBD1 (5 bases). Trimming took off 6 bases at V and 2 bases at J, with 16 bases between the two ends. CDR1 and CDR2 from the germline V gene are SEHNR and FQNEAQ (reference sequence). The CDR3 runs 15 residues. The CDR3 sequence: CASRGSAGTNTEAFF. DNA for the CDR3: TGTGCCAGCAGAGGTAGCGCGGGGACTAACACTGAAGCTTTCTTT.